The T cell receptor (beta chain) under discussion was sequenced for a study of shared clonotypes between healthy human individuals. This clone was seen only a few times. No antigen is known for it. Whole-study findings and limits: Generation probabilities of non-shared clonotypes were lower (relative to those shared by all four donors). The study found about 5% of naive CD4 clonotypes shared across four donors. Naive subsets tended to show greater estimated richness than memory subsets.

The CDR3 extends over 15 amino acids. Germline CDR1 is MNHNY and CDR2 is SVGAGI (reference sequence). Trimming removed 2 bases from V and 1 base from J, with 11 bases in between. Only in-frame clones appear in the TCRdb table, and some are missing; sequencing was by immunoSEQ multiplex PCR. This table has 950,000 to 1,100,000 clones, roughly 70% appearing once. Division of CD4+ cells produced a CD45RA+ naive subset and a CD45RA-negative memory subset. Sequencing was carried out using memory CD4+ T cells sorted from blood. The sample's subset: CD45RA-negative fraction. The origin of this receptor is a man in his late teens or twenties in good health. The chain uses TRBV6-6 and TRBJ1-1; D is uncertain. The CDR3 is CASSYPNRGNTEAFF. The CDR3 nucleotides are TGTGCCAGCAGTTACCCCAACCGAGGGAACACTGAAGCTTTCTTT.